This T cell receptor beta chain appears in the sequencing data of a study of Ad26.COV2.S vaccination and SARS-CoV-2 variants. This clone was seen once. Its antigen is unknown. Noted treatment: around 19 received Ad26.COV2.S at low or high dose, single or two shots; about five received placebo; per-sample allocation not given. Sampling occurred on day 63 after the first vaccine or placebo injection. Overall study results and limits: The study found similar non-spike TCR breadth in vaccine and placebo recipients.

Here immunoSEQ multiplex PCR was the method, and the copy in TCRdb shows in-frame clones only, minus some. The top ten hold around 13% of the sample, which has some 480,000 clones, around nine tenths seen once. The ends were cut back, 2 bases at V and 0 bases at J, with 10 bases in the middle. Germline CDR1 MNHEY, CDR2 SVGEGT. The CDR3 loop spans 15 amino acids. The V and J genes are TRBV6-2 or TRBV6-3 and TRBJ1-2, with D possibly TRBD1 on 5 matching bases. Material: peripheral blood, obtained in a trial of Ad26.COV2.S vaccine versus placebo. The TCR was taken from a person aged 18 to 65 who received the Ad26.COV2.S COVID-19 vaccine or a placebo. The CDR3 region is CASSYDRNANYGYTF. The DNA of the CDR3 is TGTGCCAGCAGTTACGACAGAAACGCTAACTATGGCTACACCTTC.